This TCR beta chain was identified during a study of blood T cell repertoires in COVID-19. In the study overall: Samples representing acute and convalescent COVID-19 were sourced from the United States, Italy and Spain. T cells, B-cell-depleted T cells, or PBMCs provided the cDNA or gDNA that served as material.

Under the authors' procedure: Cell counts per sample came from amplifying reference gene primers. Clones were read by immunoSEQ multiplex PCR, and TCRdb kept only the in-frame ones, dropping some. V and J calls and clone size are those listed in that table; D and trimming were worked out from the DNA. The sample has hundreds of thousands of clones; more than 75% are singletons. This clone was counted a few times. CDR3 length: 15 residues. Germline V gene lookup returns CDR1 KGHSH and CDR2 LQKENI. V gave up 3 bases and J gave up 4 bases, with 15 bases separating them. This receptor was obtained from a woman aged 45-59 years who had recovered from COVID-19. The sample taken for sequencing was peripheral blood. The chain uses TRBV18 and TRBJ1-1; a weak D match, TRBD1 (6 bases). In DNA, the CDR3 is TGTGCCAGCTCACCCGCGACAGGAATTCCCACTGAAGCTTTCTTT. As protein: CASSPATGIPTEAFF.